Sequencing of this T cell receptor beta chain was carried out in a study of blood T cell repertoires in COVID-19. Overall study context: The United States, Italy and Spain were the sources of the acute and convalescent COVID-19 samples. In each case, the material was cDNA or gDNA derived from T cells, B-cell-depleted T cells, or PBMCs.

During active infection, Seattle patients enrolled and were then monitored through disease. Germline values: CDR1 SGHNT, CDR2 YYREEE (reference sequence). Trimming removed 1 base from V and 2 bases from J, with 7 bases in between. This CDR3 contains 13 residues. Per the study methods: Scientists estimated how many nucleated cells there were by amplifying reference gene primers. TCRdb keeps only in-frame clones here, not all; method: immunoSEQ multiplex PCR. The V and J calls and clone size are taken from that table; D and trimming were inferred from the DNA. This table holds roughly 160,000 clones, around nine tenths found once.

The sample comprised peripheral blood. This sequence originates from a woman aged 70-85 years with COVID-19, enrolled during active disease. The rearrangement joins TRBV5-4 to TRBJ2-7; D is uncertain. CDR3 sequence: CASSLYKTYEQYF. CDR3 bases: TGTGCCAGCAGCTTGTACAAAACCTACGAGCAGTACTTC.